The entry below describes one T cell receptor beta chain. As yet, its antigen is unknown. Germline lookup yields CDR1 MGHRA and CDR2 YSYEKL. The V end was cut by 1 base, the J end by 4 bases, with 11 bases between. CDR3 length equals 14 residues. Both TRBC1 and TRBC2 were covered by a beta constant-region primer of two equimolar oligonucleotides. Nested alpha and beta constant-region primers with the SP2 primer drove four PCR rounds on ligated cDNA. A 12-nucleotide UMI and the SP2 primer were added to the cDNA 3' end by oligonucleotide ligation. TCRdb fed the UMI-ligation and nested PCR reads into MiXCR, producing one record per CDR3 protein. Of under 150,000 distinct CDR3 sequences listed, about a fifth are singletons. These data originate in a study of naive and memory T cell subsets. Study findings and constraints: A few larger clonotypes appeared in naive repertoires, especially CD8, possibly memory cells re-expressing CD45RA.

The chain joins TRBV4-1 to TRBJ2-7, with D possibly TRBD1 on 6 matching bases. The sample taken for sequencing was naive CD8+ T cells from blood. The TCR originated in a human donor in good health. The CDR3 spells CASSQVMTGYEQYF. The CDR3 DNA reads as TGCGCCAGCAGCCAAGTAATGACAGGTTACGAGCAGTACTTC.